The table lists the clone carrying this T cell receptor (beta chain) with a few counts. The authors' processing: Reference gene primer amplification yielded estimated nucleated cell counts. The repertoire was sequenced with immunoSEQ multiplex PCR; TCRdb's copy has only in-frame clones and lacks some. V and J calls and clone size are copied from that table; D and trimming were computed from the DNA. The sample lists some 150,000 clones, around 81% occurring once. The sample is drawn from a study of blood T cell repertoires in COVID-19. Study-level background: Researchers got acute and convalescent COVID-19 samples from the United States, Italy and Spain. Nucleic acid was either cDNA or gDNA, and it came from T cells, B-cell-depleted T cells, or PBMCs.

The clonotype originates from a woman between 40 and 50 years old with active or convalescent COVID-19. Sequenced: peripheral blood.

CDR3 sequence reads: CASSLQWGTGATEAFF. DNA for the CDR3: TGTGCCAGCAGCCTCCAGTGGGGGACAGGGGCAACTGAAGCTTTCTTT. V gene TRBV7-9 combines with J gene TRBJ1-1; TRBD1 agrees at 10 bases. V was pared by 5 bases and J by 5 bases, with 11 bases of the junction left unmatched. Germline V gene data show CDR1 as SEHNR and CDR2 as FQNEAQ (reference sequence). The CDR3 runs 16 residues.